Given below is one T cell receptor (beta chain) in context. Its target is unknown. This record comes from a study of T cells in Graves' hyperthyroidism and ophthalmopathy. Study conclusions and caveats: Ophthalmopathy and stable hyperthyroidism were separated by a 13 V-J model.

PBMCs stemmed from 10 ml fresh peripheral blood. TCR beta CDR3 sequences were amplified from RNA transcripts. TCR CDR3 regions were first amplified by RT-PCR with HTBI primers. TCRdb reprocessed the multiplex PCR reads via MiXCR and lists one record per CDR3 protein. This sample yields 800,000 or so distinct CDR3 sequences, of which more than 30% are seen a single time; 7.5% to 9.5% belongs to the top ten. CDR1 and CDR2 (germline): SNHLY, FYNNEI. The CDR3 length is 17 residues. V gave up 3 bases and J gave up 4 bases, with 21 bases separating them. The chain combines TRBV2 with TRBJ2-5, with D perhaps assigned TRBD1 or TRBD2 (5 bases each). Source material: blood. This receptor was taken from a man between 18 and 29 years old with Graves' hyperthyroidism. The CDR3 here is CASSEISGTERGETQYF. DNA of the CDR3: TGTGCCAGCAGTGAGATATCCGGGACGGAAAGGGGAGAGACCCAGTACTTC.